The source of this TCR beta chain is a study of blood T cell repertoires in COVID-19. The V end lost 5 bases, the J end lost 4 bases, and 17 bases lay between the germline ends. The CDR3 has 15 residues. In germline, CDR1 is MNHEY, CDR2 SMNVEV (reference sequence). In the original analysis: Estimates of nucleated cell counts were drawn from the amplification of reference gene primers. The assay was immunoSEQ multiplex PCR, and TCRdb's table has in-frame clones only and misses some. That table supplies the V and J calls and clone size; D and trimming were determined from the DNA. The sample consists of more than 85,000 clones, approximately 86% of them appearing once.

The chain combines TRBV27 with TRBJ1-2; D is possibly TRBD1 (6 bases). This TCR came from a woman aged 60 to 75 with acute or convalescent COVID-19. Input material: peripheral blood. This CDR3 reads CASSMTGGKGYGYTF. The CDR3 DNA reads TGTGCCAGCAGTATGACAGGAGGAAAGGGCTATGGCTACACCTTC.